These 30 T cell receptor beta chains were sequenced from one sample in a study of blood T cell repertoires in COVID-19. Clones were read by immunoSEQ multiplex PCR, and TCRdb kept only the in-frame ones, dropping some. Of some 350,000 clones in the sample, around four fifths were seen once. Sequenced: peripheral blood. The receptors derive from a man under 40 with active or convalescent COVID-19.

The rearrangement joins TRBV6-1 to TRBJ2-7, with D hard to call. Looked up from germline, CDR1 is MNHNS and CDR2 is SASEGT. The V gene lost 0 bases and the J gene lost 2 bases, with 8 bases spanning the gap. CDR3 size: 14 residues. CDR3 region: CASSEAAQTYEQYF. DNA for the CDR3: TGTGCCAGCAGTGAAGCTGCCCAGACCTACGAGCAGTACTTC.

The chain recombines TRBV6-2 or TRBV6-3 with TRBJ1-2, with D perhaps TRBD1 (5 bases). The length of the CDR3 is 13 residues. V was clipped by 2 bases and J by 7 bases, with 11 bases between them. Per germline, CDR1 MNHEY and CDR2 SVGEGT. CDR3 coding DNA: TGTGCCAGCAGTTACCAGGGAGGAGGTGGCTACACCTTC. This encodes CASSYQGGGGYTF.

The chain uses TRBV30 and TRBJ1-2; D gene uncertain. Deletions cut 0 bases from V and 4 bases from J, with 9 bases between. Germline V CDR1 and CDR2: GTSNPN, SVGIG (reference sequence). The CDR3 runs to 13 residues. CDR3 region: CAWSVSTVYGYTF. In DNA, the CDR3 is TGTGCCTGGAGTGTATCCACAGTCTATGGCTACACCTTC.

The chain carries TRBV2 and TRBJ1-4; D possibly corresponds to TRBD1 (6 bases). Germline V gives CDR1 SNHLY, CDR2 FYNNEI. Trimming stripped 6 bases from V and 16 bases from J, with 24 bases between. This CDR3 has 14 amino acids. In nucleotides, the CDR3 is TGTGCCAGCAGGGACGGTCAGGGGACGGGAATCCAGTTTTTT. It specifies CASRDGQGTGIQFF.

J is TRBJ2-7 and V is TRBV4-3, with a tentative D call TRBD1 (6 bases). V lost 4 bases to trimming and J lost 0 bases, with 13 bases between them. CDR1 LGHNA and CDR2 YSLEER come from the germline V gene. This CDR3 has 15 residues. DNA for the CDR3: TGCGCCAGCAGCCTTACAACAGGGATCTCCTACGAGCAGTACTTC. This encodes CASSLTTGISYEQYF.

The CDR3 reads CACAGGMADTQYF. Here the CDR3 DNA reads TGTGCCTGCGCGGGGGGGATGGCAGATACGCAGTATTTT. The chain couples TRBV30 to TRBJ2-3, with TRBD2 identical over 9 bases. Germline values: CDR1 GTSNPN, CDR2 SVGIG (reference sequence). The CDR3 contains 13 residues. The junction had 5 bases not matched to a gene; V was cut back by 6 bases and J by 4 bases.

The chain uses TRBV4-1 and TRBJ2-7, with TRBD2 as a possible D gene (5 bases). The CDR3 contains 14 residues. V was shortened by 0 bases and J by 3 bases, with 9 bases between the two germline ends. CDR1 is MGHRA, CDR2 YSYEKL, per germline. The CDR3 DNA reads TGCGCCAGCAGCCAAGATTGGAGGCGCTACGAGCAGTACTTC. Protein sequence: CASSQDWRRYEQYF.

Here the CDR3 DNA reads TGTGCCAGCAGTGAAGGGGTAGGGGACACCAACTATGGCTACACCTTC. This encodes CASSEGVGDTNYGYTF. The chain is built from TRBV6-1 and TRBJ1-2; TRBD1 might be the D (6 bases). This CDR3 comprises 16 residues. V dropped 1 base and J dropped 2 bases, with 14 bases sitting between them. From germline, CDR1 is MNHNS and CDR2 SASEGT.

The V gene is TRBV3-1 (or the pseudogene TRBV3-2), the J gene TRBJ2-3, with D perhaps TRBD1 (6 bases). CDR3 size: 12 residues. Trimming shortened V by 6 bases and J by 5 bases, and 9 bases separated the two germline ends. The V gene's germline CDR1 is LGHDT and CDR2 YNNKEL (reference sequence). Here the CDR3 DNA reads TGTGCCAGCAGAACCAGGGGAGATACGCAGTATTTT. It encodes CASRTRGDTQYF.

The chain combines TRBV5-1 with TRBJ2-3, with D unclear. The V and J ends lost 7 bases and 3 bases respectively, with 12 bases between them. There are 13 residues in the CDR3. Germline CDR1 and CDR2: SGHRS and YFSETQ. The CDR3 DNA is TGCGCCAGCTGGAGTTCGGGTACAGATACGCAGTATTTT. Amino acids: CASWSSGTDTQYF.

CDR3 DNA: TGTGCCAGCAGCTTGAAGGAAGCGGGATCACCCCTCCACTTT. It encodes CASSLKEAGSPLHF. The V and J genes are TRBV5-4 and TRBJ1-6; D gene unclear. Germline V gene data show CDR1 as SGHNT and CDR2 as YYREEE (reference sequence). The CDR3 extends over 14 amino acids. The V end was cut by 1 base, the J end by 10 bases, with 12 bases between.

This CDR3 is CASSPPPGTEENYGYTF. The DNA of the CDR3 is TGCGCCAGCAGCCCCCCGCCTGGGACAGAGGAGAACTATGGCTACACCTTC. The rearrangement uses TRBV5-1 and TRBJ1-2; 7 nucleotides line up with TRBD1. The CDR3 consists of 17 residues. J gave up 2 bases and V 4 bases, and 14 bases lay outside the gene matches. The germline V gene encodes CDR1 SGHRS and CDR2 YFSETQ.

V is TRBV19 and J is TRBJ1-2, with D uncertain. CDR1 is LNHDA, CDR2 SQIVND, per germline (reference sequence). Trimming shortened V by 0 bases and J by 4 bases, and 6 bases separated the two germline ends. The CDR3 runs to 13 residues. The CDR3 loop is CASSIEEPYGYTF. CDR3 nucleotides: TGTGCCAGTAGTATAGAAGAGCCCTATGGCTACACCTTC.

This clone was counted between two and nine times. The chain couples TRBV9 to TRBJ1-2, with D possibly TRBD1 on 5 matching bases. V lost 0 bases to trimming and J lost 5 bases, with 14 bases between them. CDR1 SGDLS and CDR2 YYNGEE come from the germline V gene. This CDR3 has 15 amino acids. CDR3 DNA sequence: TGTGCCAGCAGCGTAGTAGGGGCAGGGCAATATGGCTACACCTTC. It translates to CASSVVGAGQYGYTF.

The V gene is TRBV7-3, the J gene TRBJ2-2; 10 bases match TRBD1. V lost 5 bases, J lost 3 bases, and 6 bases stayed unmatched. The CDR3 extends over 16 amino acids. Germline V gives CDR1 SGHTA, CDR2 FQGTGA. CDR3 DNA: TGTGCCAGCAGCCCAAGGACAGGGGGAGACACCGGGGAGCTGTTTTTT. It is translated as CASSPRTGGDTGELFF.

The chain has TRBV2 and TRBJ2-7, with D uncertain. In germline, CDR1 is SNHLY, CDR2 FYNNEI. The CDR3 sequence is 11 residues long. The ends were cut back, 6 bases at V and 5 bases at J, with 8 bases in the middle. The CDR3: CASRSQDEQYF. The DNA for the CDR3 is TGTGCCAGCAGGTCGCAGGACGAGCAGTACTTC.

The V call is TRBV10-3, the J call TRBJ2-2; D not certain. Germline lookup yields CDR1 ENHRY and CDR2 SYGVKD. Trimming pared 4 bases from V and 2 bases from J, leaving 11 bases between. The CDR3 covers 15 residues. CDR3 protein: CAISGAYSNTGELFF. The DNA for the CDR3 is TGTGCCATCAGTGGGGCTTACAGTAACACCGGGGAGCTGTTTTTT.

The chain has TRBV30 and TRBJ1-1, with 7 bases identical to TRBD1. CDR1 and CDR2 from the germline V gene are GTSNPN and SVGIG (reference sequence). CDR3 length: 14 residues. Here the CDR3 reads CALAGGTVNTEAFF. The CDR3 DNA is TGTGCACTCGCAGGGGGTACTGTGAACACTGAAGCTTTCTTT.

V and J are TRBV10-2 and TRBJ2-1; D is possibly TRBD2 (6 bases). Deletions cut 6 bases from V and 1 base from J, with 13 bases between. CDR1 WSHSY and CDR2 SAAADI come from the germline V gene. CDR3 length equals 15 residues. The CDR3 is CASRREALSYNEQFF. CDR3 nucleotides: TGCGCCAGCAGGAGGGAGGCCTTATCCTACAATGAGCAGTTCTTC.

This chain's CDR3 is CSVEPPSTIYF. DNA for the CDR3: TGCAGCGTTGAACCCCCGAGCACCATATATTTT. This chain joins TRBV29-1 and TRBJ1-3; D unclear. This CDR3 contains 11 residues. Trimming stripped 2 bases from V and 9 bases from J, with 8 bases between. Germline V gives CDR1 SQVTM, CDR2 ANQGSEA.

In DNA form, the CDR3 reads TGTGCCTGGGGCTCGGGGGAGACCCAGTACTTC. Protein: CAWGSGETQYF. This chain links TRBV30 with TRBJ2-5; D perhaps matches TRBD2 (5 bases). There are 11 residues in the CDR3. Germline CDR1 reads GTSNPN; CDR2 reads SVGIG (reference sequence). The V end lost 5 bases, the J end lost 5 bases, and 9 bases lay between the germline ends. The full variable domain, completed using reference TRBV30 and TRBJ2-5, is SQTIHQWPATLVQPVGSPLSLECTVEGTSNPNLYWYRQAAGRGLQLLFYSVGIGQISSEVPQNLSASRPQDRQFILSSKKLLLSDSGFYLCAWGSGETQYFGPGTRLLVL.

This clone turned up a few times. The chain joins TRBV21-1 to TRBJ1-5; the listed D gene, TRBD1, was not tested against the DNA. TRBV21-1 is a known pseudogene. The CDR3 extends over 16 amino acids. The CDR3 protein is CASSTVRDRSNQPQHF. The CDR3, as DNA: TGTGCCAGCAGCACAGTTCGGGACAGGAGCAATCAGCCCCAGCATTTT.

The sample holds one count of this clone. This chain uses TRBV15 with TRBJ1-2; no clear D gene. The CDR3 length is 15 residues. Germline V gene lookup returns CDR1 LNHNV and CDR2 YYDKDF (reference sequence). V lost 0 bases, J lost 4 bases, and 12 bases lay in between. The CDR3 protein is CATSRDPGGGYGYTF. CDR3 nucleotides: TGTGCCACCAGCAGAGACCCCGGAGGCGGCTATGGCTACACCTTC.

The chain couples TRBV5-1 to TRBJ2-7; tentative D call: TRBD1 (6 bases). Germline lookup yields CDR1 SGHRS and CDR2 YFSETQ. V dropped 3 bases and J dropped 2 bases, with 15 bases sitting between them. This CDR3 is built from 15 residues. For the CDR3, the DNA is TGCGCCAGCAGCTCCCAGGACAGACCCCCCTACGAGCAGTACTTC. Translating gives CASSSQDRPPYEQYF.

This chain uses TRBV28 with TRBJ1-1; the D gene is possibly TRBD1 (5 bases). Deletions cut 6 bases from V and 10 bases from J, with 21 bases between. CDR3 length: 14 residues. CDR1 is MDHEN, CDR2 SYDVKM, per germline. CDR3 loop: CASSPLPWGRGAFF. The CDR3 nucleotides read TGTGCCAGCAGCCCCCTTCCGTGGGGGAGGGGAGCTTTCTTT.

This chain connects TRBV30 to TRBJ1-1; the D gene is possibly TRBD1 (5 bases). Trimming stripped 2 bases from V and 3 bases from J, with 19 bases between. Germline assignment: CDR1 GTSNPN and CDR2 SVGIG (reference sequence). The CDR3 loop spans 16 amino acids. CDR3 loop: CAWSLSQVGADTEAFF. In DNA, the CDR3 is TGTGCCTGGAGTCTCTCCCAGGTAGGGGCGGACACTGAAGCTTTCTTT. Full variable domain (remainder filled in from reference TRBV30 and TRBJ1-1): SQTIHQWPATLVQPVGSPLSLECTVEGTSNPNLYWYRQAAGRGLQLLFYSVGIGQISSEVPQNLSASRPQDRQFILSSKKLLLSDSGFYLCAWSLSQVGADTEAFFGQGTRLTVV.

The rearrangement joins TRBV4-2 to TRBJ1-1, with D tentatively TRBD1 (5 bases). Germline values: CDR1 LGHNA, CDR2 YNFKEQ. The V gene lost 0 bases and the J gene lost 4 bases, with 18 bases spanning the gap. The length of the CDR3 is 17 residues. The DNA for the CDR3 is TGTGCCAGCAGCCAAGATATTCCAGGGAGGGCGACCACTGAAGCTTTCTTT. It specifies CASSQDIPGRATTEAFF.

The rearrangement joins TRBV4-3 to TRBJ2-2; D may be TRBD1 (6 bases). Germline CDR1 is LGHNA and CDR2 is YSLEER. The length of the CDR3 is 15 residues. Between the trimmed V and J ends, which lost 4 bases and 3 bases, there was a span of 12 bases. In DNA, the CDR3 is TGCGCCAGCAGCCCAGGGGCAGGGCACACCGGGGAGCTGTTTTTT. This codes for CASSPGAGHTGELFF.

This rearrangement joins TRBV7-2 to TRBJ2-7, with 8 bases lining up with TRBD1. There are 16 residues in the CDR3. CDR1 and CDR2 from the germline V gene are SGHTA and FQGNSA. Trimming took 0 bases from V and 1 from J; bases not matched to a gene: 5. The CDR3 protein is CASSLAGQGWSYEQYF. CDR3 DNA sequence: TGTGCCAGCAGCTTAGCTGGACAGGGTTGGTCCTACGAGCAGTACTTC.

This clone occurred a few times. V gene TRBV30 combines with J gene TRBJ2-3, with D possibly TRBD2 on 5 matching bases. CDR1 and CDR2 from the germline V gene are GTSNPN and SVGIG (reference sequence). The CDR3 contains 15 residues. V dropped 0 bases and J dropped 2 bases, with 12 bases sitting between them. The DNA of the CDR3 is TGTGCCTGGAGTGTACGAGGGCCTTTCACAGATACGCAGTATTTT. This encodes CAWSVRGPFTDTQYF.